This is a list of T cell receptor beta chains from one sample in a study of Tregs in tolerant kidney transplant recipients. Profiling relied on immunoSEQ multiplex PCR, and the TCRdb table lists in-frame clones only, not all of them. Of some 55,000 clones in the sample, approximately 85% are singletons; the top ten hold about 2%. This material consisted of Tregs from blood, taken before the transplant. The receptors here all came from a human donor who received a combined kidney and bone marrow transplant. CDR3s include the opening cysteine and the closing phenylalanine or tryptophan.

v_gene	j_gene	CDR3aa
TRBV6-5	TRBJ1-4	CATRTGATEKLFF
TRBV6-6	TRBJ2-7	CASSRDSPLGEQYF
TRBV7-2	TRBJ2-6	CASSLQGAGANVLTF
TRBV7-2	TRBJ2-2	CASSLARKGELFF
TRBV6-5	TRBJ1-2	CASSHTGRYNYGYTF
TRBV5-1	TRBJ2-4	CASSLVGPIQYF
TRBV7-9	TRBJ1-1	CASSYRDSEAFF
TRBV4-2	TRBJ1-2	CASSQEGGYTF
TRBV11-2	TRBJ1-1	CASSVTQGFSTEAFF
TRBV7-9	TRBJ1-3	CASSFIFGTFGNTIYF
TRBV28	TRBJ1-2	CASRPDANYGYTF
TRBV28	TRBJ1-5	CASSGSWLSTVQPQHF
TRBV5-4	TRBJ1-3	CASSLGIQGAAGNTIYF
TRBV5-5	TRBJ2-5	CASSLLTRLFQETQYF
TRBV4-1	TRBJ1-1	CASSQPTRMGSLNTEAFF
TRBV19	TRBJ1-5	CASSIFGRGRNQPQHF
TRBV5-4	TRBJ2-5	CASSHGTAYQETQYF
TRBV30	TRBJ1-6	CAWRRLNSPLHF
TRBV5-1	TRBJ2-3	CASSFVGAGTDTQYF
TRBV5-1	TRBJ2-5	CASSPGTSGQETQYF
TRBV5-4	TRBJ2-3	CASSLVGDTQYF
TRBV4-3	TRBJ1-2	CASSQDWGTYGYTF
TRBV21-1	TRBJ2-7	CASSKGTSGAYEQYF
TRBV6-5	TRBJ1-3	CASSYLTPSGNTIYF
TRBV7-9	TRBJ1-5	CASSSVGQGGDQPQHF
TRBV6-6	TRBJ2-7	CASSTSRRGSYEQYF
TRBV6-1	.	CASSPSASEQYF
TRBV7-8	TRBJ2-7	CASSRQGGPYEQYF
TRBV4-1	TRBJ2-7	CASSRLSHWGDYEQYF
TRBV15	TRBJ2-6	CATSRDRVTAPQSSGANVLTF
TRBV29-1	TRBJ1-2	CSAGPGYGYTF
TRBV7-8	TRBJ1-4	CASSLDGATNEKLFF
TRBV2	TRBJ2-2	CASSYTGTNTGELFF
TRBV5-1	TRBJ2-3	CASSLASTDTQYF
TRBV9	TRBJ2-4	CASSLSIGGGKNIQYF
TRBV2	.	CASSQDSPGYEQYF
TRBV5-1	TRBJ1-4	CASSLAASGGREKLFF
TRBV19	TRBJ2-5	CASSIGAGETQYF
TRBV5-1	TRBJ1-1	CASSPPGAAMNTEAFF
TRBV6-4	TRBJ2-5	CASSAEIGETQYF
TRBV30	TRBJ2-1	CAWSIGGTSGYNEQFF
TRBV19	TRBJ2-1	CASSPDGYNEQFF
TRBV7-7	TRBJ2-7	CASSLGGNYEQYF